Below, 23 T cell receptor beta chains from the same sample are listed, as sequenced in a study of CD8 T cells in ankylosing spondylitis. TCRdb passed the 5' RACE reads through MiXCR, listing each CDR3 protein once. There are about 42,000 distinct CDR3 sequences in the sample; less than 3% occur only once, and 4.6% lies in the top ten. Sequencing used blood, either unsorted or a sorted T cell fraction (not recorded which). All receptors derive from a male donor with ankylosing spondylitis or in good health (not recorded which).

The chain links TRBV9 to TRBJ2-3, with unresolved D. The J call may be in error: the DNA end matches TRBJ1-5 better. The germline gives CDR1 SGDLS, CDR2 YYNGEE. The CDR3 has 17 residues. CDR3 sequence: CASSDLLAGASMDTQHF. In DNA form, the CDR3 reads TGTGCCAGCAGCGACCTACTAGCGGGAGCCTCGATGGATACGCAGCATTTT.

In its sample, this clonotype was seen many times. CDR3 DNA sequence: TGTGCCAGCAGCGTAGGGCCCTCAGCGGGAGAGATCCTCTACGAGCAGTACTTC. It specifies CASSVGPSAGEILYEQYF. J is TRBJ2-7 and V is TRBV9; 8 bases fit TRBD2. V lost 0 bases, J lost 3 bases, and 14 bases stayed unmatched. From germline, CDR1 is SGDLS and CDR2 YYNGEE. This CDR3 region has 18 residues.

This clonotype occurred many times. This chain connects TRBV9 to TRBJ2-7; 9 bases are a match to TRBD1. Losses at the gene ends were 4 bases for V and 7 bases for J; bases not matched to a gene: 12. Germline loops: CDR1 SGDLS, CDR2 YYNGEE. This CDR3 comprises 15 residues. CDR3 protein: CASSTTTGGLGEQYF. In nucleotides, the CDR3 is TGTGCCAGCAGCACAACGACAGGGGGTCTAGGAGAGCAGTACTTC.

This clonotype showed up many times. The chain carries TRBV9 and TRBJ2-7, with D possibly being TRBD2 (6 bases). Trimming pared 3 bases from V and 3 bases from J, leaving 13 bases between. This CDR3 has 14 amino acids. Germline CDR1 SGDLS, CDR2 YYNGEE. The CDR3 reads CASSAAGQSYEQYF. The DNA for the CDR3 is TGTGCCAGCAGCGCGGCGGGGCAAAGCTACGAGCAGTACTTC.

This clonotype has ten or more counts. The chain recombines TRBV9 with TRBJ2-2; D assignment may be TRBD1 or TRBD2 (6 bases each). Deletions cut 3 bases from V and 3 bases from J, with 15 bases between. This CDR3 is 16 amino acids long. The germline V gene has CDR1 SGDLS and CDR2 YYNGEE. As DNA, the CDR3 is TGTGCCAGCAGCGCAGGGGCAGGGAGGTACACCGGGGAGCTGTTTTTT. Translation: CASSAGAGRYTGELFF.

This clonotype was picked up many times. This chain connects TRBV9 to TRBJ2-7; D might be TRBD1 (5 bases). Trimming pared 0 bases from V and 2 bases from J, leaving 12 bases between. This CDR3 is built from 15 residues. The germline V gene encodes CDR1 SGDLS and CDR2 YYNGEE. The CDR3 nucleotides are TGTGCCAGCAGCGTAGAAAGGGGCTCCCCCTACGAGCAGTACTTC. Encoded protein: CASSVERGSPYEQYF.

This clonotype was recorded at least ten times. The chain combines TRBV9 with TRBJ2-2; 7 bases agree with TRBD1. This CDR3 spans 13 amino acids. Germline V gene data show CDR1 as SGDLS and CDR2 as YYNGEE. The junction had 3 bases not matched to a gene; V was cut back by 4 bases and J by 6 bases. The chain's CDR3 is CASSSGGSGELFF. CDR3 nucleotides: TGTGCCAGCAGCTCAGGGGGATCCGGGGAGCTGTTTTTT.

This clonotype showed up many times. The rearrangement uses TRBV9 and TRBJ2-3, with 11 positions matching TRBD2. This CDR3 comprises 16 residues. J gave up 2 bases and V 4 bases, and 6 bases lay outside the gene matches. Germline-derived CDR1 and CDR2 are SGDLS and YYNGEE. The CDR3 loop is CASSRLTSGITDTQYF. The DNA for the CDR3 is TGTGCCAGCAGCCGATTGACTAGCGGGATCACAGATACGCAGTATTTT.

The table lists this clonotype with many counts. This chain joins TRBV9 and TRBJ1-1, with D uncertain. The CDR3 runs 13 residues. Germline values: CDR1 SGDLS, CDR2 YYNGEE. Trimming removed 4 bases at V and 4 bases at J, with 11 bases between. The CDR3 DNA reads as TGTGCCAGCAGCTCCACTAGGAGCACTGAAGCTTTCTTT. The encoded protein is CASSSTRSTEAFF.

Ten or more counts support this clonotype. The chain joins TRBV9 to TRBJ2-2, with a weak D call TRBD1 (5 bases). Germline-derived CDR1 and CDR2 are SGDLS and YYNGEE. This CDR3 contains 16 residues. Trimming removed 4 bases from V and 2 bases from J, with 15 bases in between. For the CDR3, the DNA is TGTGCCAGCAGCCTGACCTCGACAGCAAACACCGGGGAGCTGTTTTTT. Residues: CASSLTSTANTGELFF. The complete variable domain, with remaining parts taken from reference TRBV9 and TRBJ2-2, reads DSGVTQTPKHLITATGQRVTLRCSPRSGDLSVYWYQQSLDQGLQFLIQYYNGEERAKGNILERFSAQQFPDLHSELNLSSLELGDSALYFCASSLTSTANTGELFFGEGSRLTVL.

This clonotype was recorded many times. The V gene is TRBV9, the J gene TRBJ2-7, with D perhaps TRBD2 (5 bases). Trimming shortened V by 7 bases and J by 3 bases, and 11 bases separated the two germline ends. This CDR3 has 12 residues. Germline lookup yields CDR1 SGDLS and CDR2 YYNGEE. The DNA of the CDR3 is TGTGCCAGCGGGAGCACAGTCTACGAGCAGTACTTC. As protein: CASGSTVYEQYF.

At least ten counts were recorded for this clonotype. This rearrangement joins TRBV9 to TRBJ2-1, with D maybe TRBD1 (5 bases). Germline V lookup: CDR1 SGDLS, CDR2 YYNGEE. The CDR3 runs to 12 residues. The V end lost 4 bases, the J end lost 7 bases, and 9 bases lay between the germline ends. For the CDR3, the DNA is TGTGCCAGCAGCCCTTCAGGGAATGAGCAGTTCTTC. It codes for CASSPSGNEQFF.

This clonotype appeared many times. V usage is TRBV9 and J usage is TRBJ2-2, with D hard to call. V dropped 4 bases and J dropped 5 bases, with 12 bases sitting between them. CDR3 length equals 14 residues. The germline gives CDR1 SGDLS, CDR2 YYNGEE. The CDR3: CASSPRTATGELFF. Here the CDR3 DNA reads TGTGCCAGCAGCCCCCGGACGGCAACCGGGGAGCTGTTTTTT.

This clonotype occurred many times. J is TRBJ1-3 and V is TRBV9; D gene unclear. Trimming cost V 4 bases and J 7 bases, with 21 bases left between them. CDR1 and CDR2 from the germline V gene are SGDLS and YYNGEE. The length of the CDR3 is 16 residues. This CDR3 reads CASSPPGSSLGNTIYF. The CDR3 nucleotides are TGTGCCAGCAGCCCCCCGGGAAGTTCTCTGGGGAACACCATATATTTT.

This clonotype was found many times. The chain employs TRBV9 and TRBJ1-1, with 7 bases matching TRBD1. V trimming: 0 bases; J trimming: 7 bases; junction bases outside the gene matches: 9. The CDR3 spans 15 residues. From germline, CDR1 is SGDLS and CDR2 YYNGEE. The CDR3 DNA follows: TGTGCCAGCAGCGTAGAAGGCAGGGGGGGAAGTGAAGCTTTCTTT. Amino acids: CASSVEGRGGSEAFF.

This clonotype came up many times. The chain couples TRBV9 to TRBJ2-1, with 10 bases that match TRBD2. There are 15 residues in the CDR3. J gave up 3 bases and V 3 bases, and 3 bases lay outside the gene matches. Germline lookup yields CDR1 SGDLS and CDR2 YYNGEE. This CDR3 reads CASSETSGLYNEQFF. The CDR3 DNA sequence: TGTGCCAGCAGCGAGACTAGCGGGCTCTACAATGAGCAGTTCTTC.

This clonotype appeared many times. The chain links TRBV9 to TRBJ1-1; D is ambiguous. Trimming cost V 0 bases and J 1 base, with 7 bases left between them. CDR3 length: 14 residues. Germline lookup yields CDR1 SGDLS and CDR2 YYNGEE. In DNA, the CDR3 is TGTGCCAGCAGCGTAGAGCCGGGGAACACTGAAGCTTTCTTT. It translates to CASSVEPGNTEAFF. The full variable domain, rest sourced from reference TRBV9 and TRBJ1-1, is DSGVTQTPKHLITATGQRVTLRCSPRSGDLSVYWYQQSLDQGLQFLIQYYNGEERAKGNILERFSAQQFPDLHSELNLSSLELGDSALYFCASSVEPGNTEAFFGQGTRLTVV.

This clonotype was counted ten times or more. This chain connects TRBV9 to TRBJ2-7; possibly TRBD2 for D (6 bases). The CDR3 extends over 14 amino acids. Germline CDR1 is SGDLS and CDR2 is YYNGEE. The germline V and J ends were trimmed by 3 bases and 0 bases, with 10 bases remaining between them. In DNA form, the CDR3 reads TGTGCCAGCAGCGAGCGGGCTACCTCCTACGAGCAGTACTTC. This translates into CASSERATSYEQYF. Together with reference TRBV9 and TRBJ2-7, the CDR3 gives the full variable domain: DSGVTQTPKHLITATGQRVTLRCSPRSGDLSVYWYQQSLDQGLQFLIQYYNGEERAKGNILERFSAQQFPDLHSELNLSSLELGDSALYFCASSERATSYEQYFGPGTRLTVT.

This clonotype has a count of ten or more. V usage is TRBV9 and J usage is TRBJ2-7, with TRBD1 matching 9 bases. From germline, CDR1 is SGDLS and CDR2 YYNGEE. The CDR3 is made up of 14 amino acids. The J segment lost 5 bases and the V segment lost 2 bases, leaving 5 bases of the junction unmatched. CDR3 sequence (DNA): TGTGCCAGCAGCGTGAACAGGGGGCCCGACGAGCAGTACTTC. Protein sequence: CASSVNRGPDEQYF.

This clonotype showed up many times. This chain joins TRBV9 and TRBJ2-1, with TRBD2 matching 7 bases. With V trimmed by 0 bases and J by 8 bases, 8 bases remained unmatched. Germline CDR1 is SGDLS and CDR2 is YYNGEE. CDR3 length: 15 residues. The CDR3 sequence: CASSVESGIVDEQFF. In DNA form, the CDR3 reads TGTGCCAGCAGCGTAGAGAGCGGGATCGTGGATGAGCAGTTCTTC.

This clonotype has ten or more counts. The chain couples TRBV9 to TRBJ2-2; D uncertain. V gave up 4 bases and J gave up 5 bases, with 6 bases separating them. Germline lookup yields CDR1 SGDLS and CDR2 YYNGEE. The CDR3 is 12 residues long. The DNA of the CDR3 is TGTGCCAGCAGCCCAGTGACCGGGGAGCTGTTTTTT. Residues: CASSPVTGELFF.

Ten or more counts support this clonotype. V gene TRBV9 combines with J gene TRBJ2-5, with D possibly called TRBD1 or TRBD2 (5 bases each). The CDR3 extends over 14 amino acids. V lost 3 bases and J 1 base, leaving 10 bases between the germline ends. Germline CDR1 reads SGDLS; CDR2 reads YYNGEE. Written as DNA, the CDR3 is TGTGCCAGCAGCGCGGGACGGGTCCAAGAGACCCAGTACTTC. Residues: CASSAGRVQETQYF.

This clonotype was detected ten times or more. The chain joins TRBV9 to TRBJ2-1, with D maybe TRBD2 (5 bases). The CDR3 runs 13 residues. Trimming pared 7 bases from V and 6 bases from J, leaving 14 bases between. Germline lookup yields CDR1 SGDLS and CDR2 YYNGEE. Here the CDR3 DNA reads TGTGCCAGCGCGGCGGGCGTAGGCAATGAGCAGTTCTTC. Encoded protein: CASAAGVGNEQFF.